One and the same sample provided the 28 T cell receptor beta chains below, sequenced in a study of blood T cell repertoires in COVID-19. This table comes from immunoSEQ multiplex PCR, and its TCRdb copy is limited to in-frame clones, with some not included. Among around 200,000 clones listed, 86% were seen once. Sequenced: peripheral blood. All receptors come from a man aged 65-85 years with acute or convalescent COVID-19.

The chain links TRBV7-3 to TRBJ2-6; possibly TRBD1 for D (6 bases). This CDR3 spans 15 amino acids. From germline, CDR1 is SGHTA and CDR2 FQGTGA. Trimming pared 3 bases from V and 1 base from J, leaving 7 bases between. The CDR3 loop reads CASSFTGSGANVLTF. CDR3 nucleotides: TGTGCCAGCAGCTTTACAGGGTCTGGGGCCAACGTCCTGACTTTC.

The V call is TRBV4-2, the J call TRBJ2-5, with D unresolved. Between the trimmed V and J ends, which lost 4 bases and 0 bases, there was a span of 9 bases. The germline V gene has CDR1 LGHNA and CDR2 YNFKEQ. The CDR3 is 14 amino acids. Written as DNA, the CDR3 is TGTGCCAGCAGCCTTGGGCTGTACCAAGAGACCCAGTACTTC. Its protein is CASSLGLYQETQYF.

V and J are TRBV18 and TRBJ1-2; TRBD1 matches at 8 bases. Losses at the gene ends were 2 bases for V and 7 bases for J; bases not matched to a gene: 3. CDR3 size: 13 residues. The V gene's germline CDR1 is KGHSH and CDR2 LQKENI. The CDR3 region has the DNA TGTGCCAGCTCACCAGTCGACAGGGGTGGCTACACCTTC. This gives the protein CASSPVDRGGYTF. The full variable domain, with the rest looked up from reference TRBV18 and TRBJ1-2, is NAGVMQNPRHLVRRRGQEARLRCSPMKGHSHVYWYRQLPEEGLKFMVYLQKENIIDESGMPKERFSAEFPKEGPSILRIQQVVRGDSAAYFCASSPVDRGGYTFGSGTRLTVV.

The genes are TRBV4-1 and TRBJ2-7, with 9 bases aligning to TRBD1. Trimming took 0 bases from V and 1 from J; bases not matched to a gene: 7. The CDR3 totals 17 residues. Germline V CDR1 and CDR2: MGHRA, YSYEKL. The CDR3, as DNA: TGCGCCAGCAGCCAAGATCAGGACAGGGGTGAATCCTACGAGCAGTACTTC. As protein: CASSQDQDRGESYEQYF.

Here the CDR3 reads CASSTRGTQWGYTF. The CDR3, as DNA: TGTGCCAGTAGTACCCGCGGGACCCAGTGGGGCTACACCTTC. The chain recombines TRBV19 with TRBJ1-2; a weak D match, TRBD1 (5 bases). The CDR3 is 14 residues long. The V gene's germline CDR1 is LNHDA and CDR2 SQIVND (reference sequence). Trimming shortened V by 4 bases and J by 8 bases, and 17 bases separated the two germline ends. The whole variable domain, remainder taken from reference TRBV19 and TRBJ1-2, is DGGITQSPKYLFRKEGQNVTLSCEQNLNHDAMYWYRQDPGQGLRLIYYSQIVNDFQKGDIAEGYSVSREKKESFPLTVTSAQKNPTAFYLCASSTRGTQWGYTFGSGTRLTVV.

The gene calls are TRBV6-2 or TRBV6-3 and TRBJ1-3; a possible D gene is TRBD1 (6 bases). Germline lookup yields CDR1 MNHEY and CDR2 SVGEGT. The CDR3 totals 16 residues. The V end lost 6 bases, the J end lost 2 bases, and 17 bases lay between the germline ends. In nucleotides, the CDR3 is TGTGCCAGCAGCCCTTTAGACAGGCGGGCTGGAAACACCATATATTTT. Translated, it gives CASSPLDRRAGNTIYF.

The chain joins TRBV14 to TRBJ1-1, with D perhaps TRBD1 (5 bases). Germline CDR1 and CDR2: SGHDN and FVKESK. Trimming removed 5 bases from V and 1 base from J, with 8 bases in between. There are 13 residues in the CDR3. The CDR3 sequence is CASSGGRNTEAFF. The CDR3 nucleotides are TGTGCCAGCAGCGGGGGGAGGAACACTGAAGCTTTCTTT.

V usage is TRBV4-2 and J usage is TRBJ1-2, with D possibly matching TRBD1 (5 bases). The CDR3 runs 16 residues. V lost 0 bases, J lost 4 bases, and 15 bases lay in between. Per germline, CDR1 LGHNA and CDR2 YNFKEQ. The DNA of the CDR3 is TGTGCCAGCAGCCAAGACAATAGAAGGGGCGGCTATGGCTACACCTTC. Protein: CASSQDNRRGGYGYTF.

Concerning this clone itself: The sample carries other DNA sequences with the same CDR3. This sequence joins TRBV28 and TRBJ1-5; the match to TRBD1 covers 10 bases. The CDR3 contains 15 residues. Germline V CDR1 and CDR2: MDHEN, SYDVKM. The J segment lost 6 bases and the V segment lost 11 bases, leaving 13 bases of the junction unmatched. The CDR3 DNA reads TGTGCCTCTTTAAGGGACAGGGGTGGTGGTCAGCCCCAGCATTTT. It is translated as CASLRDRGGGQPQHF. Full variable domain (missing parts from reference TRBV28 and TRBJ1-5): DVKVTQSSRYLVKRTGEKVFLECVQDMDHENMFWYRQDPGLGLRLIYFSYDVKMKEKGDIPEGYSVSREKKERFSLILESASTNQTSMYLCASLRDRGGGQPQHFGDGTRLSIL.

J is TRBJ2-5 and V is TRBV4-1; maybe TRBD2 (6 bases). CDR1 is MGHRA, CDR2 YSYEKL, per germline. The CDR3 runs to 15 residues. Trimming stripped 0 bases from V and 3 bases from J, with 11 bases between. The CDR3 nucleotides are TGCGCCAGCAGCCAAGATGGGCGGGGTGAAGAGACCCAGTACTTC. Its translation is CASSQDGRGEETQYF.

The chain is built from TRBV29-1 and TRBJ2-7, with TRBD1 matching over 11 bases. This CDR3 spans 14 amino acids. With 6 bases clipped from V and 6 bases from J, the junction kept 10 bases outside the gene matches. Germline values: CDR1 SQVTM, CDR2 ANQGSEA. The CDR3 here is CSVQPGGTGGEQYF. CDR3 nucleotide sequence: TGCAGCGTCCAACCAGGAGGGACAGGGGGCGAGCAGTACTTC.

The J gene is TRBJ1-1, the V gene TRBV28, with 9 bases aligning to TRBD1. The V gene end was trimmed by 3 bases and the J gene end by 6 bases; junction bases not matched to a gene: 5. The CDR3 is made up of 14 amino acids. CDR1 and CDR2 from the germline V gene are MDHEN and SYDVKM. CDR3 sequence reads: CASSFMGQGSEAFF. DNA for the CDR3: TGTGCCAGCAGTTTCATGGGACAGGGATCTGAAGCTTTCTTT.

The chain carries TRBV29-1 and TRBJ2-6; possible D gene TRBD1, 6 bases. CDR1 and CDR2 from the germline V gene are SQVTM and ANQGSEA. V was trimmed by 5 bases and J by 1 base, leaving 15 bases between them. This CDR3 has 16 amino acids. CDR3 residues: CSVPGTSGSGANVLTF. CDR3 DNA: TGCAGCGTTCCTGGGACATCTGGTTCTGGGGCCAACGTCCTGACTTTC.

The table lists this clone with a count of one. V and J are TRBV7-9 and TRBJ2-7, with D perhaps matching TRBD1 (5 bases). The germline V and J ends were trimmed by 1 base and 6 bases, with 13 bases remaining between them. CDR3 length equals 14 residues. Germline V CDR1 and CDR2: SEHNR, FQNEAQ (reference sequence). CDR3 in DNA: TGTGCCAGCAGCTTAGAGCAGGGTTTCTCCGAGCAGTACTTC. This translates into CASSLEQGFSEQYF.

The chain recombines TRBV7-2 with TRBJ2-7; 7 nucleotides align to TRBD1. V was clipped by 0 bases and J by 0 bases; unmatched bases: 2. CDR1 is SGHTA and CDR2 is FQGNSA in the germline V gene. This CDR3 spans 15 amino acids. DNA of the CDR3: TGTGCCAGCAGCTTAGCTTGGGACAGCTCCTACGAGCAGTACTTC. Amino acid sequence: CASSLAWDSSYEQYF.

The gene calls are TRBV28 and TRBJ1-4; 7 bases align to TRBD1. The trim removed 6 bases at V and 0 bases at J, leaving 7 bases unmatched. Germline lookup yields CDR1 MDHEN and CDR2 SYDVKM. This CDR3 has 16 residues. The CDR3 region has the DNA TGTGCCAGCAGCCTAACGGGGACAGCAACTAATGAAAAACTGTTTTTT. Translating gives CASSLTGTATNEKLFF.

This chain connects TRBV24-1 to TRBJ2-3; 10 bases are shared with TRBD1. The junction had 2 bases not matched to a gene; V was cut back by 4 bases and J by 2 bases. The CDR3 has 15 amino acids. The germline V gene encodes CDR1 KGHDR and CDR2 SFDVKD. This chain's CDR3 is CATSEGQGNTDTQYF. CDR3 coding DNA: TGTGCCACCAGTGAGGGACAGGGGAACACAGATACGCAGTATTTT.

The rearrangement uses TRBV12-3 or TRBV12-4 and TRBJ2-1; D is ambiguous. Trimming left V 6 bases short and J 7 bases short, with 10 bases between. The length of the CDR3 is 12 residues. The CDR3 sequence: CASSPLENEQFF. The DNA for the CDR3 is TGTGCCAGCAGCCCACTTGAGAATGAGCAGTTCTTC.

Concerning this clone: At one end, the junction sequence differs from germline, possibly due to a read error. The chain uses TRBV6-6 and TRBJ1-2; weak D call: TRBD1 (6 bases). Germline CDR1 reads MNHNY; CDR2 reads SVGAGI (reference sequence). This CDR3 is 14 amino acids long. CDR3 bases: TGTGCCAGCAATTACTCAACAGGGCGTTATGGCTACACCTTC. The encoded protein is CASNYSTGRYGYTF.

This clone was detected only a few times. The V call is TRBV2, the J call TRBJ2-7; no clear D gene. The CDR3 spans 13 residues. V lost 7 bases and J lost 0, with 10 bases in between. Germline CDR1 SNHLY, CDR2 FYNNEI. This CDR3 reads CASMYPNSYEQYF. The CDR3 region has the DNA TGTGCCAGCATGTACCCTAACTCCTACGAGCAGTACTTC.

CDR3 DNA sequence: TGCGCCAGCAGCTTGGAGGGGGCAGGCTGGGTGACTGAAGCTTTCTTT. It specifies CASSLEGAGWVTEAFF. The V call is TRBV5-1, the J call TRBJ1-1; 7 bases are shared with TRBD1. Trimming at V came to 0 bases and at J to 5 bases, leaving 10 bases not matched to a gene. This CDR3 spans 16 amino acids. Per the germline V gene, CDR1 is SGHRS and CDR2 is YFSETQ. Combining the CDR3 with reference TRBV5-1 and TRBJ1-1 gives the whole variable domain KAGVTQTPRYLIKTRGQQVTLSCSPISGHRSVSWYQQTPGQGLQFLFEYFSETQRNKGNFPGRFSGRQFSNSRSEMNVSTLELGDSALYLCASSLEGAGWVTEAFFGQGTRLTVV.

The V gene is TRBV29-1, the J gene TRBJ1-5; 11 bases are a match to TRBD1. This CDR3 contains 15 residues. The germline gives CDR1 SQVTM, CDR2 ANQGSEA. Germline trimming cut 5 bases from V and 5 bases from J; bases unmatched to any gene: 8. The CDR3 is CSVRGTGGSDQPQHF. CDR3 nucleotides: TGCAGCGTTCGGGGGACAGGGGGATCCGATCAGCCCCAGCATTTT.

V is TRBV28 and J is TRBJ1-4, with TRBD1 identical over 7 bases. The CDR3 extends over 16 amino acids. The V segment lost 3 bases and the J segment 7 bases; nucleotides outside the gene matches: 11. Per germline, CDR1 MDHEN and CDR2 SYDVKM. The CDR3 reads CASSLGGGGRIEKLFF. CDR3 in DNA: TGTGCCAGCAGTTTGGGAGGAGGGGGCAGAATTGAAAAACTGTTTTTT. Full variable domain (missing parts from reference TRBV28 and TRBJ1-4): DVKVTQSSRYLVKRTGEKVFLECVQDMDHENMFWYRQDPGLGLRLIYFSYDVKMKEKGDIPEGYSVSREKKERFSLILESASTNQTSMYLCASSLGGGGRIEKLFFGSGTQLSVL.

The chain uses TRBV10-3 and TRBJ2-2, with 10 bases identical to TRBD1. The J segment lost 6 bases and the V segment lost 6 bases, leaving 1 base of the junction unmatched. Germline V lookup: CDR1 ENHRY, CDR2 SYGVKD. The CDR3 is 13 residues long. The CDR3 sequence: CAIRDRGSGELFF. The CDR3 region has the DNA TGTGCCATCAGGGACAGGGGGTCCGGGGAGCTGTTTTTT.

The rearrangement links TRBV6-6 to TRBJ1-2; D not resolved. The CDR3 length is 14 residues. Germline CDR1 is MNHNY and CDR2 is SVGAGI (reference sequence). V shed 2 bases and J shed 2 bases, with 9 bases lying between them. This chain's CDR3 is CASSYGERNYGYTF. The CDR3 DNA sequence: TGTGCCAGCAGTTACGGGGAGAGGAACTATGGCTACACCTTC.

The chain employs TRBV5-1 and TRBJ2-2; weak D call: TRBD1 (6 bases). This CDR3 is built from 15 residues. Germline V gene lookup returns CDR1 SGHRS and CDR2 YFSETQ. The ends were cut back, 4 bases at V and 2 bases at J, with 12 bases in the middle. CDR3 amino acids: CASSRPGHNTGELFF. The CDR3 DNA reads TGCGCCAGCAGCCGTCCGGGACACAACACCGGGGAGCTGTTTTTT.

Details on this clone: Different DNA sequences within this sample yield the same CDR3. The chain joins TRBV5-1 to TRBJ1-1; the D gene is possibly TRBD1 (6 bases). V lost 3 bases, J lost 2 bases, and 8 bases lay in between. Germline CDR1 is SGHRS and CDR2 is YFSETQ. CDR3 length equals 13 residues. The CDR3 DNA follows: TGCGCCAGCAGCTCACAGGGCAACACTGAAGCTTTCTTT. It is translated as CASSSQGNTEAFF.

This chain connects TRBV5-4 to TRBJ1-1; TRBD1 matches at 7 bases. The CDR3 sequence is 14 residues long. The germline V gene encodes CDR1 SGHNT and CDR2 YYREEE (reference sequence). With 0 bases clipped from V and 1 base from J, the junction kept 0 bases outside the gene matches. The CDR3 DNA sequence: TGTGCCAGCAGCTTGGACAGGGGGAACACTGAAGCTTTCTTT. This codes for CASSLDRGNTEAFF.